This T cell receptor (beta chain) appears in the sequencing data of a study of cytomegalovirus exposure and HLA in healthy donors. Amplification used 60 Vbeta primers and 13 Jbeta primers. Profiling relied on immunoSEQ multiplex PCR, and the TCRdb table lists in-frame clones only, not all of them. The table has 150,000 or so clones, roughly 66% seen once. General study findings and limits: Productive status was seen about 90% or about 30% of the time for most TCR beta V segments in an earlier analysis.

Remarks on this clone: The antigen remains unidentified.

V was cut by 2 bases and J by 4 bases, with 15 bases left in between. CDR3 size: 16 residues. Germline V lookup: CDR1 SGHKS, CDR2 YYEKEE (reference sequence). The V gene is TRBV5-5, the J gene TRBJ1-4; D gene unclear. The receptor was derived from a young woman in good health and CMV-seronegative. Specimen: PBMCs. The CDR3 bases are TGTGCCAGCAGCTTAGTCGGGGTGGGAAATAATGAAAAACTGTTTTTT. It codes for CASSLVGVGNNEKLFF.